Described below is a single T cell receptor beta chain sequence and its context. The antigen is not known. The PCR was carried out with 60 Vbeta primers and 13 Jbeta primers. Repertoires were generated with immunoSEQ multiplex PCR, while TCRdb's copy carries only in-frame clones and drops some. The profile covers about 190,000 clones, with 70% to 90% appearing a single time and less than 2.5% taken by the ten largest. This sample stems from a study of cytomegalovirus exposure and HLA in healthy donors. Overall study findings and caveats: Researchers reported in a later analysis that common viral pathogens appeared linked to several top clusters.

CDR3 length: 15 amino acids. Germline V CDR1 and CDR2: SGHTA, FQGNSA. Deletions cut 6 bases from V and 2 bases from J, with 16 bases between. Material: PBMCs. The clonotype comes from a male donor in good health and CMV-seronegative. V gene TRBV7-2 combines with J gene TRBJ2-5; maybe TRBD1 (6 bases). The CDR3 loop is CASRATGGIQETQYF. DNA for the CDR3: TGTGCCAGCAGAGCGACAGGTGGAATTCAAGAGACCCAGTACTTC.